These 25 T cell receptor beta chains were sequenced from one sample in a study of T cells after yellow fever vaccination (dated by TCRdb to 2018 to 2020). Taken with the paper, the label for treatment or condition translates to: live attenuated yellow fever vaccine strain. To prepare the library, 5' RACE was applied. The listed sequencing device is Illumina HiSeq 2500. The public reads were quality trimmed at Q25 with fastp and then assembled into clones with MiXCR by TCRdb, keeping productive beta chains. A single entry per CDR3 protein holds the most common genes and DNA from its merged rows. In this sample the table shows 450,000 to 550,000 distinct CDR3 sequences, just over 20% of which occur a single time. Roughly 16% of the sample belongs to the ten largest clones. Sequenced material: PBMCs, taken 21 days after the first yellow fever vaccination. Receptors were obtained from a man between 18 and 35 years old who received the YFV17D yellow fever vaccine.

The genes are TRBV6-2 or TRBV6-3 and TRBJ2-1; no definite D call. Germline loops: CDR1 MNHEY, CDR2 SVGEGT. This CDR3 is 14 amino acids long. V gave up 4 bases and J gave up 2 bases, with 9 bases separating them. The DNA for the CDR3 is TGTGCCAGCAGTTTTCGCCTAGCCTACAATGAGCAGTTCTTC. It codes for CASSFRLAYNEQFF.

V gene TRBV15 combines with J gene TRBJ2-1; no reliable D call. The CDR3 sequence is 12 residues long. Germline V lookup: CDR1 LNHNV, CDR2 YYDKDF (reference sequence). Between the trimmed V and J ends, which lost 1 base and 7 bases, there was a span of 5 bases. CDR3 sequence: CATSRGRNEQFF. The DNA for the CDR3 is TGTGCCACCAGCAGAGGTAGGAATGAGCAGTTCTTC.

The rearrangement links TRBV24-1 to TRBJ1-2, with D hard to call. Trimming removed 2 bases at V and 4 bases at J, with 10 bases between. The CDR3 consists of 14 residues. Germline V CDR1 and CDR2: KGHDR, SFDVKD. The DNA for the CDR3 is TGTGCCACCAGTGATTCCCGGAAGACCTATGGCTACACCTTC. This translates into CATSDSRKTYGYTF.

This clonotype was counted only a few times. This chain connects TRBV20-1 to TRBJ2-7; the match to TRBD1 covers 7 bases. Germline CDR1 reads DFQATT; CDR2 reads SNEGSKA (reference sequence). Trimming removed 3 bases from V and 3 bases from J; junction bases left unmatched: 2. This CDR3 has 12 residues. This CDR3 is CSARGQNYEQYF. For the CDR3, the DNA is TGCAGTGCTAGGGGACAGAACTACGAGCAGTACTTC.

This clonotype has at least ten counts. For the CDR3, the DNA is TGTGCCAGCAGCTTCGCAGGGCCTTACAATGAGCAGTTCTTC. Translating gives CASSFAGPYNEQFF. The chain couples TRBV7-2 to TRBJ2-1; D possibly corresponds to TRBD1 (5 bases). V shed 3 bases and J shed 4 bases, with 10 bases lying between them. This CDR3 comprises 14 residues. Germline V gene sequence: CDR1 SGHTA, CDR2 FQGNSA.

This chain uses TRBV4-1 with TRBJ2-2; the match to TRBD2 covers 11 bases. CDR1 is MGHRA, CDR2 YSYEKL, per germline. This CDR3 comprises 16 residues. Trimming cost V 5 bases and J 1 base; bases outside gene matches: 3. The CDR3 here is CASSVAGGMNTGELFF. The CDR3 nucleotides read TGCGCCAGCAGCGTAGCGGGGGGGATGAACACCGGGGAGCTGTTTTTT.

A few counts support this clonotype. This rearrangement joins TRBV7-2 to TRBJ1-5; D is possibly TRBD1 (6 bases). This CDR3 has 15 residues. Between the trimmed V and J ends, which lost 5 bases and 5 bases, there was a span of 16 bases. CDR1 and CDR2 (germline): SGHTA, FQGNSA. The CDR3 DNA follows: TGTGCCAGCAGCGCGTCTTCAGGGGTATATCAGCCCCAGCATTTT. Its protein is CASSASSGVYQPQHF.

This sequence joins TRBV20-1 and TRBJ2-5, with D possibly TRBD1 on 6 matching bases. From germline, CDR1 is DFQATT and CDR2 SNEGSKA (reference sequence). There are 15 residues in the CDR3. V gave up 0 bases and J gave up 5 bases, with 16 bases separating them. CDR3 DNA sequence: TGCAGTGCTAGAGATTTGGGGGCAGGGCCGGAGACCCAGTACTTC. Protein product: CSARDLGAGPETQYF.

The rearrangement joins TRBV5-1 to TRBJ2-1; TRBD2 might be the D (6 bases). This CDR3 comprises 16 residues. CDR1 is SGHRS and CDR2 is YFSETQ in the germline V gene. V was trimmed by 0 bases and J by 5 bases, leaving 15 bases between them. CDR3 DNA sequence: TGCGCCAGCAGCTTGGCTGCGGGGCCGGGGCACAATGAGCAGTTCTTC. Its protein product is CASSLAAGPGHNEQFF.

The chain is built from TRBV5-6 and TRBJ2-1; weak D call: TRBD2 (6 bases). CDR3 size: 15 residues. Germline CDR1 and CDR2: SGHDT and YYEEEE. V gave up 4 bases and J gave up 0 bases, with 11 bases separating them. As DNA, the CDR3 is TGTGCCAGCAGCGGCGGGACTCTCTCCTACAATGAGCAGTTCTTC. Translated, it gives CASSGGTLSYNEQFF.

The chain joins TRBV12-3 or TRBV12-4 to TRBJ2-5; maybe TRBD1 (6 bases). The CDR3 extends over 13 amino acids. Trimming removed 8 bases at V and 1 base at J, with 11 bases between. CDR3: CASYKGGQETQYF. CDR3 DNA sequence: TGTGCCAGCTACAAAGGGGGCCAAGAGACCCAGTACTTC.

V gene TRBV7-2 combines with J gene TRBJ2-7, with D perhaps matching TRBD1 or TRBD2 (5 bases each). This CDR3 has 14 amino acids. Deletions cut 5 bases from V and 7 bases from J, with 18 bases between. Germline V CDR1 and CDR2: SGHTA, FQGNSA. CDR3 in amino acids: CASSRGRRPGEQYF. For the CDR3, the DNA is TGTGCCAGCAGCCGGGGACGCCGTCCCGGAGAGCAGTACTTC.

In this sample, this clonotype turned up a few times. The V call is TRBV5-1, the J call TRBJ2-5; D gene unclear. V was shortened by 0 bases and J by 2 bases, with 8 bases between the two germline ends. The CDR3 is 14 amino acids. The V gene's germline CDR1 is SGHRS and CDR2 YFSETQ. CDR3 in amino acids: CASSLAWQQETQYF. In DNA, the CDR3 is TGCGCCAGCAGCTTGGCCTGGCAGCAAGAGACCCAGTACTTC.

This clonotype was recorded a few times. The V and J genes are TRBV7-9 and TRBJ1-2; no clear D gene. V was pared by 7 bases and J by 0 bases, with 18 bases between. In germline, CDR1 is SEHNR, CDR2 FQNEAQ (reference sequence). The CDR3 is made up of 16 amino acids. Written as DNA, the CDR3 is TGTGCCAGCAACCTTGGAGGTGGATTAGCTAACTATGGCTACACCTTC. Residues: CASNLGGGLANYGYTF.

This clonotype was counted between two and nine times. The chain combines TRBV4-2 with TRBJ1-5; D not certain. Per germline, CDR1 LGHNA and CDR2 YNFKEQ. The CDR3 loop spans 12 amino acids. The V and J ends lost 4 bases and 5 bases respectively, with 6 bases between them. The CDR3: CASSLTDQPQHF. CDR3 DNA sequence: TGTGCCAGCAGCCTCACTGATCAGCCCCAGCATTTT.

The chain couples TRBV12-5 to TRBJ2-5; D gene ambiguous. Trimming pared 6 bases from V and 5 bases from J, leaving 10 bases between. CDR3 length: 12 amino acids. Germline values: CDR1 LGHNT, CDR2 FRNRAP. The CDR3 DNA reads as TGTGCTAGTGGCTCTGACCTGGAGACCCAGTACTTC. Amino acids: CASGSDLETQYF.

This clonotype occurred a few times. The rearrangement uses TRBV5-1 and TRBJ1-4; a weak D match, TRBD1 (5 bases). Deletions cut 5 bases from V and 8 bases from J, with 16 bases between. The CDR3 contains 14 residues. CDR1 and CDR2 from the germline V gene are SGHRS and YFSETQ. The CDR3 spells CASREGTLDEKLFF. The CDR3 DNA reads TGCGCCAGCAGGGAAGGGACGCTCGACGAAAAACTGTTTTTT.

The gene calls are TRBV29-1 and TRBJ2-7; D is possibly TRBD1 or TRBD2 (5 bases each). There are 16 residues in the CDR3. Trimming stripped 7 bases from V and 0 bases from J, with 22 bases between. The V gene's germline CDR1 is SQVTM and CDR2 ANQGSEA. For the CDR3, the DNA is TGCAGCGCCCTCCTCCCGGGACGGGTTAGCTCCTACGAGCAGTACTTC. Translation: CSALLPGRVSSYEQYF.

This clonotype was counted between two and nine times. V is TRBV7-9 and J is TRBJ2-3; D is unresolved. The CDR3 sequence is 16 residues long. Germline CDR1 reads SEHNR; CDR2 reads FQNEAQ (reference sequence). Trimming removed 7 bases from V and 4 bases from J, with 21 bases in between. Written as DNA, the CDR3 is TGTGCCAGCACCCCTTTCCAGTTCGGTCGGGCAGATACGCAGTATTTT. Translation gives CASTPFQFGRADTQYF.

The genes are TRBV7-9 and TRBJ2-7, with D hard to call. Germline CDR1 reads SEHNR; CDR2 reads FQNEAQ (reference sequence). With 5 bases removed from V and 3 bases from J, the gap between germline ends came to 8 bases. CDR3 length: 12 residues. The CDR3 DNA follows: TGTGCCAGCAGCCTCCCCCGCTACGAGCAGTACTTC. The encoded protein is CASSLPRYEQYF.

Only a few counts were recorded for this clonotype. The chain uses TRBV9 and TRBJ2-1; D unclear. Germline V gene lookup returns CDR1 SGDLS and CDR2 YYNGEE. Trimming cost V 3 bases and J 2 bases, with 9 bases left between them. CDR3 length: 14 residues. CDR3 coding DNA: TGTGCCAGCAGCGGACCCAACCCCTACAATGAGCAGTTCTTC. As protein: CASSGPNPYNEQFF.

This clonotype was seen only a few times. The J gene is TRBJ1-1, the V gene TRBV6-2 or TRBV6-3; D not certain. The CDR3 spans 11 residues. Per germline, CDR1 MNHEY and CDR2 SVGEGT. V was trimmed by 8 bases and J by 4 bases, leaving 8 bases between them. CDR3 loop: CASGVTTEAFF. CDR3 DNA: TGTGCCAGCGGAGTAACCACTGAAGCTTTCTTT.

The table lists this clonotype with a few counts. V and J are TRBV7-6 and TRBJ1-3, with D unclear. V was cut by 4 bases and J by 0 bases, with 10 bases left in between. Germline CDR1 is SGHVS and CDR2 is FNYEAQ. CDR3 length: 15 residues. The CDR3 nucleotides read TGTGCCAGCAGCTCTCACAGCGACTCTGGAAACACCATATATTTT. This sequence encodes CASSSHSDSGNTIYF.

The J gene is TRBJ2-6, the V gene TRBV18, with TRBD1 as a possible D gene (6 bases). This CDR3 has 16 amino acids. From germline, CDR1 is KGHSH and CDR2 LQKENI. Between the trimmed V and J ends, which lost 0 bases and 4 bases, there was a span of 10 bases. The CDR3 reads CASSPPVGAGANVLTF. In nucleotides, the CDR3 is TGTGCCAGCTCACCACCGGTGGGGGCGGGGGCCAACGTCCTGACTTTC.

This clonotype was detected a few times. This chain uses TRBV25-1 with TRBJ1-2; no definite D call. Germline V gene lookup returns CDR1 MGHDK and CDR2 SYGVNS. V was clipped by 3 bases and J by 3 bases, with 8 bases between them. This CDR3 region has 13 residues. The CDR3 coding sequence is TGTGCCAGCAGTGACAACAAGTACTATGGCTACACCTTC. Translating it yields CASSDNKYYGYTF.